The T cell receptor beta chain under discussion was sequenced for a study of Ad26.COV2.S vaccination and SARS-CoV-2 variants. The assay was immunoSEQ multiplex PCR, and TCRdb's table has in-frame clones only and misses some. The repertoire consists of about 410,000 clones, with around 92% occurring once and the leading ten covering about 1.7%. The CDR3 extends over 15 amino acids. Germline V gives CDR1 MGHRA, CDR2 YSYEKL. Trimming cost V 1 base and J 2 bases, with 11 bases left between them. Treatment here: 15 to 20 received Ad26.COV2.S at low or high dose, single or two shots; 5 received placebo; per-sample allocation not given. All samples were drawn on day 63, counting from the first vaccine or placebo injection.

This specimen consisted of peripheral blood, obtained in a trial of Ad26.COV2.S vaccine versus placebo. This clonotype was obtained from a person aged 18-60 years who received the Ad26.COV2.S COVID-19 vaccine or a placebo. V usage is TRBV4-1 and J usage is TRBJ1-2; D gene uncertain. The CDR3 protein is CASSQGTWSNYGYTF. The CDR3 bases are TGCGCCAGCAGCCAAGGAACTTGGTCCAACTATGGCTACACCTTC.